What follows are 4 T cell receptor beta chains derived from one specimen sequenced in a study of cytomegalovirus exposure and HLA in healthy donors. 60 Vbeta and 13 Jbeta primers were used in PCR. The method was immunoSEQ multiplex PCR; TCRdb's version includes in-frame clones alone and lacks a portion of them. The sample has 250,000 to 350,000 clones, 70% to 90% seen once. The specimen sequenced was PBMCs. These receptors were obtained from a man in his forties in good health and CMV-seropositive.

Here the CDR3 DNA reads TGTGCCAGCAGAACAGGTGACACCGGGGAGCTGTTTTTT. It yields the protein CASRTGDTGELFF. V gene TRBV6-6 combines with J gene TRBJ2-2; maybe TRBD1 (5 bases). The CDR3 totals 13 residues. The ends were cut back, 6 bases at V and 3 bases at J, with 8 bases in the middle. The germline V gene has CDR1 MNHNY and CDR2 SVGAGI (reference sequence).

CDR3 in DNA: TGTGCCTGGAGTGTACATGGCGGGAGGGCCACAGATACGCAGTATTTT. Translation gives CAWSVHGGRATDTQYF. The V and J genes are TRBV30 and TRBJ2-3; TRBD2 aligns across 9 bases. The germline CDR1 and CDR2 sequences are GTSNPN and SVGIG (reference sequence). The CDR3 totals 16 residues. After removal of 0 bases from V and 2 bases from J, the junction contained 6 bases not matched to a gene.

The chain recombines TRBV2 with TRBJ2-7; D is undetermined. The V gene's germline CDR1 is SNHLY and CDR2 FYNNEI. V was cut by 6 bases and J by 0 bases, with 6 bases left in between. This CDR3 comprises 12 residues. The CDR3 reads CASRQISYEQYF. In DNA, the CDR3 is TGTGCCAGCAGACAGATCTCCTACGAGCAGTACTTC. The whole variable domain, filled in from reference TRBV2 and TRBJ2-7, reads EPEVTQTPSHQVTQMGQEVILRCVPISNHLYFYWYRQILGQKVEFLVSFYNNEISEKSEIFDDQFSVERPDGSNFTLKIRSTKLEDSAMYFCASRQISYEQYFGPGTRLTVT.

As DNA, the CDR3 is TGTGCCAGCAGCTTAAGCAGGGCTGAGCCCCAGCATTTT. Translation: CASSLSRAEPQHF. V gene TRBV7-3 combines with J gene TRBJ1-5, with D perhaps matching TRBD1 (5 bases). V lost 1 base to trimming and J lost 8 bases, with 9 bases between them. The length of the CDR3 is 13 residues. Germline CDR1 SGHTA, CDR2 FQGTGA. The full variable domain, completed using reference TRBV7-3 and TRBJ1-5, is GAGVSQTPSNKVTEKGKYVELRCDPISGHTALYWYRQSLGQGPEFLIYFQGTGAADDSGLPNDRFFAVRPEGSVSTLKIQRTERGDSAVYLCASSLSRAEPQHFGDGTRLSIL.